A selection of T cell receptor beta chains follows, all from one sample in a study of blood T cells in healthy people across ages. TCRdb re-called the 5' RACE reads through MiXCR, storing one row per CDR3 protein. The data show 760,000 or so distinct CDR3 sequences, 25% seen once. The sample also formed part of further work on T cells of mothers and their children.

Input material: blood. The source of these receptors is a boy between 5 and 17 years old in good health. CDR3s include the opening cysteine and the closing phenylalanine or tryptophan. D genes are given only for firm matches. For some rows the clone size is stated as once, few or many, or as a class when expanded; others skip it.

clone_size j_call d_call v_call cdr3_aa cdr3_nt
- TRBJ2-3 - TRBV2 CASSDVREFTDTQYF TGTGCCAGCAGTGACGTCAGGGAGTTCACAGATACGCAGTATTTT
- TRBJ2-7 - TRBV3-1 CASSQDKTPGYEQYF TGTGCCAGCAGCCAAGATAAGACTCCGGGCTACGAGCAGTACTTC
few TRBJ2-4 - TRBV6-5 CASSPTKTVAKNIQYF TGTGCCAGCAGTCCGACTAAGACTGTAGCCAAAAACATTCAGTACTTC
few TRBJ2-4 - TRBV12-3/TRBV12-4 CASSLSPVGNIQYF TGTGCCAGCAGTTTAAGTCCCGTCGGGAACATTCAGTACTTC
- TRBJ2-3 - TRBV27 CASSGGRMQYF TGTGCCAGCAGTGGGGGGAGAATGCAGTATTTT
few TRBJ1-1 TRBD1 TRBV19 CASWTGLAEAFF TGTGCCAGCTGGACAGGGTTGGCTGAAGCTTTCTTT
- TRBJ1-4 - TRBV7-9 CASSSASSATNEKLFF TGTGCCAGCAGCTCCGCAAGTTCCGCAACTAATGAAAAACTGTTTTTT
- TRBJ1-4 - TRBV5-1 CASSSDSATNEKLFF TGCGCCAGCAGCTCTGACAGCGCAACTAATGAAAAACTGTTTTTT
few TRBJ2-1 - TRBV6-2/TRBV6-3 CASSYSPPAEYNEQFF TGTGCCAGCAGTTACTCGCCCCCAGCGGAGTACAATGAGCAGTTCTTC
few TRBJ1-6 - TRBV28 CASSNPRRAVDSPLHF TGTGCCAGCAGCAATCCACGGCGGGCGGTTGATTCACCCCTCCACTTT
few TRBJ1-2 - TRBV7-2 CASSSVDPDTF TGTGCCAGCAGTTCCGTCGACCCGGACACCTTC
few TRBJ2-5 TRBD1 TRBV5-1 CASSVDRGRQETQYF TGCGCCAGCAGCGTGGACAGGGGTAGACAAGAGACCCAGTACTTC